This TCR beta chain was identified during a study of blood T cell repertoires in COVID-19. Study-level information: From the United States, Italy and Spain came samples of acute and convalescent COVID-19. Sample material is recorded as cDNA or gDNA derived from T cells, B-cell-depleted T cells, or PBMCs.

Per the authors' pipeline: Reference gene primer amplification in the assay estimated nucleated cell counts. Some clones are missing from TCRdb's copy, which holds only in-frame ones; the method was immunoSEQ multiplex PCR. V and J calls plus clone size are reproduced from that table; the DNA served to infer D and trimming. The table has tens of thousands of clones, approximately 90% seen once; the top ten hold about 2.5%. Germline lookup yields CDR1 MNHEY and CDR2 SVGAGI. The CDR3 runs 13 residues. V trimming: 4 bases; J trimming: 6 bases; junction bases outside the gene matches: 3. The clonotype was recovered from a human donor with active COVID-19. The donor label of this sample is uncertain. The sequenced sample was peripheral blood. This sequence joins TRBV6-5 and TRBJ1-2; 9 nucleotides agree with TRBD1. DNA for the CDR3: TGTGCCAGCAGTTGGGACAGGGAGGATGGCTACACCTTC. Protein: CASSWDREDGYTF.